This T cell receptor beta chain was profiled in a study of blood T cells in healthy people across ages. The germline V gene encodes CDR1 DFQATT and CDR2 SNEGSKA (reference sequence). The ends were cut back, 5 bases at V and 4 bases at J, with 15 bases in the middle. CDR3 size: 13 residues. Next came a second PCR, run for 7 to 11 cycles, which used a sample-barcoded 5' primer along with a J-beta primer mix. TCRdb reprocessed the 5' RACE reads with MiXCR, giving one entry per CDR3 protein. This sample yields hundreds of thousands of distinct CDR3 sequences, of which 58% are seen a single time; approximately 20% belongs to the top ten. This clonotype was counted only a few times.

The chain has TRBV20-1 and TRBJ2-7; perhaps TRBD2 as D (5 bases). The source is a man aged 25 to 45 in good health. Sequenced material: blood. The chain's CDR3 is CSASVEGVYEQYF. Here the CDR3 DNA reads TGCAGTGCTTCGGTCGAGGGTGTGTACGAGCAGTACTTC.